These 3 T cell receptor beta chains came from one sample sequenced in a study of shared clonotypes between healthy human individuals. The data were produced by immunoSEQ multiplex PCR, yet TCRdb's version contains in-frame clones alone and is incomplete. The sample carries hundreds of thousands of clones, 85% to 95% recorded once. Terminally differentiated effector memory CD45RA+ cells were excluded from the naive CD8 cells, which were CD45RO-negative and positively selected for CCR7. Specimen: naive CD8+ T cells sorted from blood. The receptors stem from a woman aged 25 to 39 in good health.

This chain joins TRBV5-1 and TRBJ1-2; 8 bases align to TRBD1. CDR3 length equals 13 residues. The ends lost 8 bases at V and 7 bases at J; junction bases unmatched: 10. The germline CDR1 and CDR2 sequences are SGHRS and YFSETQ. In nucleotides, the CDR3 is TGCGCCAGTAAGACAGGGGAAGATCGTGGCTACACCTTC. Translating gives CASKTGEDRGYTF.

The chain combines TRBV7-8 with TRBJ2-7; unclear D gene. Germline-derived CDR1 and CDR2 are SGHVS and FQNEAQ. This CDR3 spans 12 amino acids. The ends were cut back, 5 bases at V and 4 bases at J, with 9 bases in the middle. This CDR3 is CASSSLPYEQYF. CDR3 bases: TGTGCCAGCAGCAGCTTACCTTACGAGCAGTACTTC.

The chain links TRBV28 to TRBJ2-7; TRBD2 agrees at 7 bases. With 3 bases clipped from V and 3 bases from J, the junction kept 5 bases outside the gene matches. This CDR3 contains 14 residues. Per germline, CDR1 MDHEN and CDR2 SYDVKM. The CDR3 loop is CASSLAGAGYEQYF. CDR3 nucleotide sequence: TGTGCCAGCAGTTTGGCGGGAGCCGGCTACGAGCAGTACTTC.